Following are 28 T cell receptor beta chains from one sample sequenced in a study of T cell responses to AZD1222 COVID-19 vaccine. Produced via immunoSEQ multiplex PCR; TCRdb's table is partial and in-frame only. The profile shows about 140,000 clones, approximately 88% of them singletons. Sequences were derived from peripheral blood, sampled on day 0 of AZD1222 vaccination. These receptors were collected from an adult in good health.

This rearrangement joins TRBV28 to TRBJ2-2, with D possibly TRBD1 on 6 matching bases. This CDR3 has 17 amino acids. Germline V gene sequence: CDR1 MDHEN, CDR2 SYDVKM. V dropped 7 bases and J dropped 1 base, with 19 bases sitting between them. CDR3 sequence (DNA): TGTGCCAGCACCCTTTGGGGGCGACGGGGGAACACCGGGGAGCTGTTTTTT. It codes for CASTLWGRRGNTGELFF. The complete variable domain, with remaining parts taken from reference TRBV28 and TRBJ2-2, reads DVKVTQSSRYLVKRTGEKVFLECVQDMDHENMFWYRQDPGLGLRLIYFSYDVKMKEKGDIPEGYSVSREKKERFSLILESASTNQTSMYLCASTLWGRRGNTGELFFGEGSRLTVL.

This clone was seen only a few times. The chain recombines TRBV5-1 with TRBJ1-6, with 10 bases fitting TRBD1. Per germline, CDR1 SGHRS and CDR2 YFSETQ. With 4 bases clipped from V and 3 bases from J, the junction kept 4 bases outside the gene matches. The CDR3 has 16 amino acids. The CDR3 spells CASSRRDRGYNSPLHF. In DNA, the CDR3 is TGCGCCAGCAGCCGCAGGGACAGGGGCTATAATTCACCCCTCCACTTT.

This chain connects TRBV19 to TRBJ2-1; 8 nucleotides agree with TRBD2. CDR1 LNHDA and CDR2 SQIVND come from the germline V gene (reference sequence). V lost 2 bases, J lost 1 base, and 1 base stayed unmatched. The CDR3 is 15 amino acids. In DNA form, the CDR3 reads TGTGCCAGTAGTATAACGGGAGGGTCCTACAATGAGCAGTTCTTC. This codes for CASSITGGSYNEQFF.

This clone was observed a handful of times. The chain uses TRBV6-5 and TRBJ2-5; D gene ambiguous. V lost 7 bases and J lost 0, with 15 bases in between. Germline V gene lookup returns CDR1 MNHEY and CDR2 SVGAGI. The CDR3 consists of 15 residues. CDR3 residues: CASKPWGNDQETQYF. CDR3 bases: TGTGCCAGCAAGCCTTGGGGTAATGACCAAGAGACCCAGTACTTC.

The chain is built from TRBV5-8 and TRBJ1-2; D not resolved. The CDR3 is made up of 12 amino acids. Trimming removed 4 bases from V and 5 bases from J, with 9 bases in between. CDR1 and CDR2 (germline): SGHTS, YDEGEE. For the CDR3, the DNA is TGTGCCAGCAGCCCCACAGTTTATGGCTACACCTTC. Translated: CASSPTVYGYTF. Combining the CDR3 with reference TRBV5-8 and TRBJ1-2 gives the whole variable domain EAGVTQSPTHLIKTRGQQATLRCSPISGHTSVYWYQQALGLGLQFLLWYDEGEERNRGNFPPRFSGRQFPNYSSELNVNALELEDSALYLCASSPTVYGYTFGSGTRLTVV.

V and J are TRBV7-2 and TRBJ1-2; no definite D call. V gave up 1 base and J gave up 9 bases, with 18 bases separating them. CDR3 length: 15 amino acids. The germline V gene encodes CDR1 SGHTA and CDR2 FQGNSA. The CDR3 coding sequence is TGTGCCAGCAGCTTAGAGGTGGTGGCCGGGCACAGCTACACCTTC. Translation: CASSLEVVAGHSYTF.

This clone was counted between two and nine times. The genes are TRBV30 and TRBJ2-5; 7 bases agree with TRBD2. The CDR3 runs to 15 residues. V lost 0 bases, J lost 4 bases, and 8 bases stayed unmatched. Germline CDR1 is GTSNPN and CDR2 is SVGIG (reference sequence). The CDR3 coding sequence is TGTGCCTGGAGTGTGTGGGGGGGTAGGGGAGAGACCCAGTACTTC. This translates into CAWSVWGGRGETQYF.

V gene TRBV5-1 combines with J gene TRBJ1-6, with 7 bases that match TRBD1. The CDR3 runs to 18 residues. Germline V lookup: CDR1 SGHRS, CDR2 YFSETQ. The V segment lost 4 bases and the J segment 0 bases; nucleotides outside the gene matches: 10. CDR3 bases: TGCGCCAGCAGCCCGCGACAGGGCTCCTTCTCCTATAATTCACCCCTCCACTTT. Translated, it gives CASSPRQGSFSYNSPLHF.

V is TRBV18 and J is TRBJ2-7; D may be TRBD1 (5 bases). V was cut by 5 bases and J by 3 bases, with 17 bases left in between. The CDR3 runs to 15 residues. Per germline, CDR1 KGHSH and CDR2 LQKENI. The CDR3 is CASSTTPGKNYEQYF. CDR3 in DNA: TGTGCCAGCTCAACTACTCCAGGGAAGAACTACGAGCAGTACTTC. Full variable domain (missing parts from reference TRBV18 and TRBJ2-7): NAGVMQNPRHLVRRRGQEARLRCSPMKGHSHVYWYRQLPEEGLKFMVYLQKENIIDESGMPKERFSAEFPKEGPSILRIQQVVRGDSAAYFCASSTTPGKNYEQYFGPGTRLTVT.

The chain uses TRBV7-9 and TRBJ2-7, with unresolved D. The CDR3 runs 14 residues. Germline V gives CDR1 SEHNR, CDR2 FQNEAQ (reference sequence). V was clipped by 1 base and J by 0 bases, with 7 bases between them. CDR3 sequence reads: CASSLDTSSYEQYF. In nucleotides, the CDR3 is TGTGCCAGCAGCTTAGACACAAGCTCCTACGAGCAGTACTTC.

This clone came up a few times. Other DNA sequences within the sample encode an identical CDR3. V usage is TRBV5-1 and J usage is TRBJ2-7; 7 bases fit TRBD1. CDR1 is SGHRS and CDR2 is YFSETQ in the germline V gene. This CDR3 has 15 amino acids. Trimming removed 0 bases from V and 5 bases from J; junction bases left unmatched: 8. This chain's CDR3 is CASSLGTGAVHEQYF. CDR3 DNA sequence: TGCGCCAGCAGCTTGGGTACAGGGGCTGTCCACGAGCAGTACTTC.

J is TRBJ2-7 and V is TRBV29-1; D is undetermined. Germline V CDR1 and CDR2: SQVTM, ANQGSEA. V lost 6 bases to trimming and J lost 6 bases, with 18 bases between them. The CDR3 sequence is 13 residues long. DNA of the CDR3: TGCAGCGTCCAAGAATACAAGTCCCCCGAGCAGTACTTC. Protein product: CSVQEYKSPEQYF.

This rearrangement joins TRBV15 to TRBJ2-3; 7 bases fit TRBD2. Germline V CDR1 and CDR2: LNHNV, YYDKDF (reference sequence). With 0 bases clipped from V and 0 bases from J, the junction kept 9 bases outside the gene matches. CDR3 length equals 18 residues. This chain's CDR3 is CATSRDRGRVGSTDTQYF. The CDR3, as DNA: TGTGCCACCAGCAGAGATCGAGGGAGGGTAGGAAGCACAGATACGCAGTATTTT.

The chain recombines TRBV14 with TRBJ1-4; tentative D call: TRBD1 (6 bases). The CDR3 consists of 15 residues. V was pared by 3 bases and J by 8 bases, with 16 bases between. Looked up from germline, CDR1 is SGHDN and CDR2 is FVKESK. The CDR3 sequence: CASSQKGGAGEKLFF. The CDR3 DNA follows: TGTGCCAGCAGCCAGAAAGGGGGGGCAGGAGAAAAACTGTTTTTT. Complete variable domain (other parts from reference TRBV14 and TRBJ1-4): EAGVTQFPSHSVIEKGQTVTLRCDPISGHDNLYWYRRVMGKEIKFLLHFVKESKQDESGMPNNRFLAERTGGTYSTLKVQPAELEDSGVYFCASSQKGGAGEKLFFGSGTQLSVL.

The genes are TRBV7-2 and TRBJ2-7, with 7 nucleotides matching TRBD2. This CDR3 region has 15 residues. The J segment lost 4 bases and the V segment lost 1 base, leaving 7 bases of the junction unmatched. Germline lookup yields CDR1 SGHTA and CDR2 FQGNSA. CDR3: CASSLVAGEGYEQYF. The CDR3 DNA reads TGTGCCAGCAGCTTAGTCGCGGGAGAAGGGTACGAGCAGTACTTC.

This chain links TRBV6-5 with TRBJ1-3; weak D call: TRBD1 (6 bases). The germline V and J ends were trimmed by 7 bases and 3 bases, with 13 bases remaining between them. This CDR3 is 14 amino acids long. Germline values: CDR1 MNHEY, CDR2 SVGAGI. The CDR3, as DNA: TGTGCCAGCAAAAGGGGGTTCATTGGAAACACCATATATTTT. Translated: CASKRGFIGNTIYF.

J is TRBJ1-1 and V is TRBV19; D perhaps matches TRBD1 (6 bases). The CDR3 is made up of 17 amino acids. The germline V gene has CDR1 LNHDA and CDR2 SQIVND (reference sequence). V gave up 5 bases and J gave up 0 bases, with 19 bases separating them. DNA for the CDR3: TGTGCCAGTAGTGCCACTACCCCGGCAGGGGTGAACACTGAAGCTTTCTTT. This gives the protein CASSATTPAGVNTEAFF.

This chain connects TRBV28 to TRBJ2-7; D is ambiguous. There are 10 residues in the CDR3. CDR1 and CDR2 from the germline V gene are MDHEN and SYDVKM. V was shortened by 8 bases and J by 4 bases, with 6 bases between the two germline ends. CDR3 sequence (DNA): TGTGCCAGCGGGGTTTACGAGCAGTACTTC. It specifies CASGVYEQYF.

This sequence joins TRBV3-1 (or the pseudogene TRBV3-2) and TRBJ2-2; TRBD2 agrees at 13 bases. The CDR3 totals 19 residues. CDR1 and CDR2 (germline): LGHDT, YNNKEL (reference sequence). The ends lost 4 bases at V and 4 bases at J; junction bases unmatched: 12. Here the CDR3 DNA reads TGTGCCAGCAGCCCACGATCCCTACTAGCGGGAGGGGGCACCGGGGAGCTGTTTTTT. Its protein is CASSPRSLLAGGGTGELFF.

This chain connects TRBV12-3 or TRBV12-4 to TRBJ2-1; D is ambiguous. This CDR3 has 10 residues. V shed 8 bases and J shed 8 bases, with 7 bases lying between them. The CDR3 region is CASGVDEQFF. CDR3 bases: TGTGCCAGCGGGGTGGATGAGCAGTTCTTC.

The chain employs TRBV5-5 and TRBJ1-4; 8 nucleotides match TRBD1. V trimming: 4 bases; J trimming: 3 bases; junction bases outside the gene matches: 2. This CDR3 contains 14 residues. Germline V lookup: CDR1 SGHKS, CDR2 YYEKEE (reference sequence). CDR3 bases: TGTGCCAGCAGCCCGGGACAGGCTAATGAAAAACTGTTTTTT. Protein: CASSPGQANEKLFF. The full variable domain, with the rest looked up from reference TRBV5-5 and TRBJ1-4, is DAGVTQSPTHLIKTRGQQVTLRCSPISGHKSVSWYQQVLGQGPQFIFQYYEKEERGRGNFPDRFSARQFPNYSSELNVNALLLGDSALYLCASSPGQANEKLFFGSGTQLSVL.

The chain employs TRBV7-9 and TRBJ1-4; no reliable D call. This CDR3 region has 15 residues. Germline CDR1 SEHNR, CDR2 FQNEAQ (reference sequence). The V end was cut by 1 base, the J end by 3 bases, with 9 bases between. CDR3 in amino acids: CASSLVAVSNEKLFF. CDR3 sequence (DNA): TGTGCCAGCAGCTTAGTAGCGGTTTCTAATGAAAAACTGTTTTTT.

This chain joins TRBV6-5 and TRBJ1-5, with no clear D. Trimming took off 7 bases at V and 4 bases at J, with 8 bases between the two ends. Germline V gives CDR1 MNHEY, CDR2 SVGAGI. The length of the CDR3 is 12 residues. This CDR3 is CASTDRNQPQHF. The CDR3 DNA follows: TGTGCCAGCACCGATAGGAATCAGCCCCAGCATTTT.

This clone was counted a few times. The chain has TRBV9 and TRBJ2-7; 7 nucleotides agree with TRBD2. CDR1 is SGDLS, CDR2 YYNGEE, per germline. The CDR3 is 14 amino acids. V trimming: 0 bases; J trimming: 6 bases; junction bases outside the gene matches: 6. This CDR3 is CASSVDWGGTEQYF. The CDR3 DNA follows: TGTGCCAGCAGCGTAGATTGGGGAGGGACCGAGCAGTACTTC.

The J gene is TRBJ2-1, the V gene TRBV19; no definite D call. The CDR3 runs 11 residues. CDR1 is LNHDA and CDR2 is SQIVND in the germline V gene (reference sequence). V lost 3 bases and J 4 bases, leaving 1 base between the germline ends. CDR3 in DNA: TGTGCCAGTAGTATTTACAATGAGCAGTTCTTC. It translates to CASSIYNEQFF.

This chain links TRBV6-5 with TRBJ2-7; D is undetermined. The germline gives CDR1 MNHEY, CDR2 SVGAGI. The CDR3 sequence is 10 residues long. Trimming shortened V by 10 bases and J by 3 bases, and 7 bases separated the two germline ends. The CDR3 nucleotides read TGTGCCACCGACCTCTACGAGCAGTACTTC. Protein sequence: CATDLYEQYF.

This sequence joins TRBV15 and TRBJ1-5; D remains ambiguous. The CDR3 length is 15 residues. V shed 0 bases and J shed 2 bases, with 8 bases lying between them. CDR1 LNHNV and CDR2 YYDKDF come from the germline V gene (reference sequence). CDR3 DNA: TGTGCCACCAGCAGAGAGTGGGCGGGCAATCAGCCCCAGCATTTT. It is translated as CATSREWAGNQPQHF. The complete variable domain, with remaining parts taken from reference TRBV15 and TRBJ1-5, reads DAMVIQNPRYQVTQFGKPVTLSCSQTLNHNVMYWYQQKSSQAPKLLFHYYDKDFNNEADTPDNFQSRRPNTSFCFLDIRSPGLGDTAMYLCATSREWAGNQPQHFGDGTRLSIL.

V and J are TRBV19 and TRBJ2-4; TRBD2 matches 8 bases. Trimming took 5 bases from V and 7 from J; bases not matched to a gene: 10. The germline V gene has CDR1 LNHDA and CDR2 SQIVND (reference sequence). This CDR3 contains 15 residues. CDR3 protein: CASSEIVAGRNIQYF. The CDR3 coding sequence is TGTGCCAGTAGTGAAATCGTAGCGGGAAGGAACATTCAGTACTTC.